What follows is one T cell receptor (beta chain) and its context. Its antigen is currently unknown. The CDR3 contains 16 residues. Germline loops: CDR1 MNHEY, CDR2 SMNVEV (reference sequence). The V and J ends lost 3 bases and 3 bases respectively, with 18 bases between them. The repertoire was sequenced with immunoSEQ multiplex PCR; TCRdb's copy has only in-frame clones and lacks some. The sample holds 57,000 or so clones, about three quarters seen once. The data were taken from a study of T cell responses to AZD1222 COVID-19 vaccine. Study-level findings and limits: Spike-specific TCR repertoires showed rising breadth and depth after two AZD1222 doses. Repertoire collection took place solely once the T cell response had peaked.

Here the sequenced sample was peripheral blood, taken 28 days after the second AZD1222 dose. This chain connects TRBV27 to TRBJ2-7; no reliable D call. This receptor was identified in an adult who received the AZD1222 COVID-19 vaccine. The CDR3 here is CASSFLPAPPSYEQYF. For the CDR3, the DNA is TGTGCCAGCAGTTTCCTCCCGGCCCCACCGAGCTACGAGCAGTACTTC.